This T cell receptor (beta chain) comes out of a study of PD-L1 blockade in urothelial cancer. Time point denoted: pretreatment peripheral blood. Individual patients had between 1 and 8 samples, taken pretreatment and on-treatment. Using immunoSEQ multiplex PCR, the repertoire was profiled, and TCRdb retains in-frame clones only, with some absent. The sample consists of approximately 50,000 clones, approximately 78% of them appearing once. The length of the CDR3 is 12 residues. The germline V gene has CDR1 LNHDA and CDR2 SQIVND (reference sequence). Trimming took 5 bases from V and 12 from J; bases not matched to a gene: 9.

This chain links TRBV19 with TRBJ2-7; 8 positions match TRBD1. The sample consisted of PBMCs, taken around atezolizumab (anti-PD-L1) treatment. The sequence was obtained from a man aged 50-59 years with urothelial cancer. The CDR3 nucleotides are TGTGCCAGTAGTGCTGGACAGGGAGGACTGTACTTC. Amino acid sequence: CASSAGQGGLYF.